The 10 T cell receptor beta chains reported below all come from one sample, sequenced in a study of graft-versus-host responses after intestinal transplantation. These receptors have no known antigen. Generated by immunoSEQ multiplex PCR, the TCRdb table keeps only in-frame clones and is missing some. The sample consists of tens of thousands of clones, more than 80% of them appearing once. The sequencing here drew on unstimulated CD8+ T cells sorted from spleen or lymph node cells, taken before intestinal transplant. The receptors here all came from a human donor who received an intestinal transplant.

The chain employs TRBV27 and TRBJ1-2; perhaps TRBD1 as D (6 bases). The germline V and J ends were trimmed by 0 bases and 6 bases, with 11 bases remaining between them. This CDR3 spans 14 amino acids. CDR1 and CDR2 (germline): MNHEY, SMNVEV (reference sequence). The CDR3 nucleotides are TGTGCCAGCAGTTTATCGGCAGGGGAAGATGGCTACACCTTC. The encoded protein is CASSLSAGEDGYTF.

The rearrangement joins TRBV5-1 to TRBJ1-6, with 10 bases identical to TRBD1. V lost 3 bases to trimming and J lost 4 bases; unmatched junction nucleotides: 10. CDR1 and CDR2 (germline): SGHRS, YFSETQ. The CDR3 contains 18 residues. CDR3 nucleotide sequence: TGCGCCAGCAGCTCCGGGACAGGGGATTCCTATTATAATTCACCCCTCCACTTT. Amino acid sequence: CASSSGTGDSYYNSPLHF.

This clone qualifies as medium-sized. The rearrangement joins TRBV6-4 to TRBJ2-2, with 7 bases that match TRBD2. The CDR3 has 15 amino acids. The junction had 5 bases not matched to a gene; V was cut back by 2 bases and J by 5 bases. CDR1 and CDR2 (germline): MRHNA, SNTAGT. DNA for the CDR3: TGTGCCAGCAGTGACGGGGCAGCGGGGACCGGGGAGCTGTTTTTT. This gives the protein CASSDGAAGTGELFF.

This clone was seen once. The V gene is TRBV5-1, the J gene TRBJ2-5, with 8 bases fitting TRBD1. CDR1 and CDR2 from the germline V gene are SGHRS and YFSETQ. This CDR3 is 17 amino acids long. V shed 0 bases and J 4 bases; nucleotides not matched to a gene: 11. The DNA for the CDR3 is TGCGCCAGCAGCTTGGGGCCGCCCGACAGGGGAGGAGAGACCCAGTACTTC. Translating gives CASSLGPPDRGGETQYF.

The chain uses TRBV5-8 and TRBJ1-5; unclear D gene. The CDR3 covers 14 residues. With 0 bases removed from V and 1 base from J, the gap between germline ends came to 5 bases. In germline, CDR1 is SGHTS, CDR2 YDEGEE. In nucleotides, the CDR3 is TGTGCCAGCAGCTTGGACTTGAGCAATCAGCCCCAGCATTTT. Residues: CASSLDLSNQPQHF. The whole variable domain, filled in from reference TRBV5-8 and TRBJ1-5, reads EAGVTQSPTHLIKTRGQQATLRCSPISGHTSVYWYQQALGLGLQFLLWYDEGEERNRGNFPPRFSGRQFPNYSSELNVNALELEDSALYLCASSLDLSNQPQHFGDGTRLSIL.

V gene TRBV7-9 combines with J gene TRBJ2-1; TRBD2 matches at 14 bases. Germline CDR1 and CDR2: SEHNR and FQNEAQ (reference sequence). The CDR3 totals 17 residues. After removal of 5 bases from V and 7 bases from J, the junction contained 10 bases not matched to a gene. In nucleotides, the CDR3 is TGTGCCAGCAGCCAGCCCGGGACTAGCGGGAGCGATAATGAGCAGTTCTTC. Translation gives CASSQPGTSGSDNEQFF.

This clone was seen once. This CDR3 is also generated by other DNA sequences in the sample. The V call is TRBV11-1, the J call TRBJ2-7, with TRBD1 matching 8 bases. V shed 3 bases, J shed 4 bases, and the junction held 2 bases outside the gene matches. CDR1 is SGHAT and CDR2 is FQDESV in the germline V gene (reference sequence). The CDR3 has 13 amino acids. The CDR3 here is CASSFGQGYEQYF. The DNA of the CDR3 is TGTGCCAGCAGCTTTGGACAGGGATACGAGCAGTACTTC.

The chain couples TRBV2 to TRBJ1-2; TRBD1 matches 9 bases. The J segment lost 4 bases and the V segment lost 6 bases, leaving 3 bases of the junction unmatched. The CDR3 extends over 13 amino acids. Germline V gene sequence: CDR1 SNHLY, CDR2 FYNNEI. The CDR3 sequence: CASRTGGVYGYTF. The CDR3 DNA sequence: TGTGCCAGCAGGACAGGGGGAGTCTATGGCTACACCTTC.

Here the CDR3 DNA reads TGTGCCAGCAGTGAAATAGGGGGCCGGACGGATGAGCAGTTCTTC. This sequence encodes CASSEIGGRTDEQFF. This chain uses TRBV2 with TRBJ2-1, with 7 bases aligning to TRBD1. Per the germline V gene, CDR1 is SNHLY and CDR2 is FYNNEI. The ends lost 2 bases at V and 8 bases at J; junction bases unmatched: 9. This CDR3 has 15 residues.

The rearrangement uses TRBV4-1 and TRBJ2-7; possibly TRBD1 for D (6 bases). CDR3 size: 16 residues. V was clipped by 3 bases and J by 3 bases, with 18 bases between them. Germline CDR1 and CDR2: MGHRA and YSYEKL. This CDR3 reads CASSHVDRPGVYEQYF. CDR3 DNA sequence: TGCGCCAGCAGCCACGTTGACAGGCCAGGGGTCTACGAGCAGTACTTC.